This TCR beta chain was retrieved from a study of blood T cell repertoires in COVID-19. J gave up 3 bases and V 2 bases, and 15 bases lay outside the gene matches. Germline V gives CDR1 SGHRS, CDR2 YFSETQ. This CDR3 is 18 amino acids long. Some clones are missing from TCRdb's copy, which holds only in-frame ones; the method was immunoSEQ multiplex PCR. Of a few hundred thousand clones in the sample, roughly 85% were seen once. The sample taken for sequencing was PBMCs or T cells enriched from blood (not recorded which). The TCR originated in a woman aged 50 to 65 who had been exposed to COVID-19. The chain joins TRBV5-1 to TRBJ2-3; 7 bases line up with TRBD1. The chain's CDR3 is CASSLESRYRGRTDTQYF. The DNA for the CDR3 is TGCGCCAGCAGCTTAGAGTCTAGATACAGGGGAAGGACAGATACGCAGTATTTT.